Given below is one TCR beta chain in context. Its specificity is unknown. This sample is part of a study of shared clonotypes between healthy human individuals. General study findings and limits: In contrast to clonotypes shared by all four donors, non-shared clonotypes had lower generation probabilities. Naive subsets typically showed greater estimated richness than memory subsets.

With 4 bases clipped from V and 4 bases from J, the junction kept 7 bases outside the gene matches. This CDR3 is built from 15 residues. Germline CDR1 is SGHDT and CDR2 is YYEEEE. The repertoire was sequenced with immunoSEQ multiplex PCR; TCRdb's copy has only in-frame clones and lacks some. Of 200,000 to 250,000 clones in the sample, approximately 70% are singletons; the top ten hold approximately 10%. Material for sequencing was memory CD4+ T cells sorted from blood. The subset is: CD45RA-negative fraction. This receptor was obtained from a man younger than 40 in good health. This chain uses TRBV5-6 with TRBJ1-4; TRBD1 matches at 7 bases. In DNA form, the CDR3 reads TGTGCCAGCAGCCCATGGGACAGACGTAATGAAAAACTGTTTTTT. It translates to CASSPWDRRNEKLFF.